This TCR beta chain was observed in a study of Graves' ophthalmopathy and Graves' hyperthyroidism. Study information: Researchers obtained peripheral blood at initial diagnosis, before any treatment had begun.

This CDR3 has 16 amino acids. Trimming cost V 6 bases and J 1 base, with 13 bases left between them. CDR1 MDHEN and CDR2 SYDVKM come from the germline V gene. Study-level findings and limits: A majority of expanded thyroid clonotypes exceeding 0.001 frequency were likewise present in blood. Both an approximately 70% sensitivity and an approximately 72% specificity characterized the model's predictions of ophthalmopathy progression.

PBMCs had their origin in fresh peripheral blood (roughly 10 ml). TCR beta CDR3 regions were amplified from RNA transcripts. The workflow started with a first-round RT-PCR run with HTBI primers and then moved on to a second-round multiplex PCR. From the multiplex PCR reads, TCRdb called clonotypes with MiXCR, one entry per CDR3 protein. Of under 200,000 distinct CDR3 sequences in the sample, under 40% were seen once. This clonotype was counted once. No antigen is known for it. This chain links TRBV28 with TRBJ1-6, with D maybe TRBD1 (5 bases). This TCR was recovered from a woman aged 40 to 55 with Graves' ophthalmopathy. The sequenced sample was peripheral blood. Here the CDR3 reads CASSPLRGSYNSPLHF. The CDR3 bases are TGTGCCAGCAGCCCCCTGAGGGGTTCCTATAATTCACCCCTCCACTTT.